This TCR beta chain was documented in a study of blood T cell repertoires in COVID-19. The V gene's germline CDR1 is MDHEN and CDR2 SYDVKM. CDR3 length: 14 residues. Trimming stripped 2 bases from V and 9 bases from J, with 14 bases between. The protocol was immunoSEQ multiplex PCR, while the TCRdb copy is restricted to in-frame clones and leaves out a portion. The table has fewer than 80,000 clones, about 92% seen once. The origin of this receptor is a woman older than 75 with active or convalescent COVID-19. The chain carries TRBV28 and TRBJ2-1, with a weak D call TRBD2 (6 bases). The specimen was peripheral blood. The CDR3 DNA reads as TGTGCCAGCAGTTTAAAGGGAGGTTGGAGTGAGCAGTTCTTC. It is translated as CASSLKGGWSEQFF.